This T cell receptor (beta chain) was recorded in a study of blood T cell repertoires in COVID-19. At the level of the study: Donors in the United States, Italy and Spain gave samples during acute or convalescent COVID-19. T cells, B-cell-depleted T cells, or PBMCs provided the cDNA or gDNA that served as material.

Participants were aged about 18 to 89 years, lived in some 23 US areas, and enrolled virtually. Cohort 3 recovery required two negative PCRs, clearance, or symptom resolution. The V gene's germline CDR1 is MNHNY and CDR2 SVGAGI (reference sequence). V lost 4 bases and J 8 bases, leaving 11 bases between the germline ends. The length of the CDR3 is 12 residues. The repertoire was sequenced with immunoSEQ multiplex PCR; TCRdb's copy has only in-frame clones and lacks some. Found here are over 150,000 clones, under 90% of them singletons; the top ten hold roughly 3.4%. Sample: PBMCs or T cells enriched from blood (not recorded which). The receptor comes from a woman aged 55-69 years who had recovered from COVID-19. This chain links TRBV6-6 with TRBJ1-2; no clear D gene. For the CDR3, the DNA is TGTGCCAGCAGTTCCGAGGCTGGCGGCTACACCTTC. Its translation is CASSSEAGGYTF.